This TCR beta chain was recovered during a study of regulatory T cells in long-lasting Graves disease. The time point here: persistent/refractory GD, antithyroid drugs over 5 years with positive TRAb. The authors made the TCR library using RNA they extracted from PBMCs. To make TCR beta libraries, researchers used iRepertoire HTBI primers and Arm-PCR of CDR3 regions. TCRdb re-called the multiplex PCR reads through MiXCR, storing one row per CDR3 protein. Here the sample spans around 340,000 distinct CDR3 sequences, 15% to 20% being singletons. The germline gives CDR1 SGHDT, CDR2 YYEEEE. Trimming shortened V by 2 bases and J by 5 bases, and 14 bases separated the two germline ends. The CDR3 extends over 14 amino acids. This clonotype was recorded many times.

The receptor comes from a female donor with Graves disease. The gene calls are TRBV5-6 and TRBJ2-7, with TRBD2 as a possible D gene (5 bases). Source: peripheral blood mononuclear cells (PBMCs), taken when the disease was refractory, from a patient treated with antithyroid drugs. CDR3 region: CASSLRRGYHEQYF. In DNA, the CDR3 is TGTGCCAGCAGCTTACGTCGGGGTTACCACGAGCAGTACTTC.